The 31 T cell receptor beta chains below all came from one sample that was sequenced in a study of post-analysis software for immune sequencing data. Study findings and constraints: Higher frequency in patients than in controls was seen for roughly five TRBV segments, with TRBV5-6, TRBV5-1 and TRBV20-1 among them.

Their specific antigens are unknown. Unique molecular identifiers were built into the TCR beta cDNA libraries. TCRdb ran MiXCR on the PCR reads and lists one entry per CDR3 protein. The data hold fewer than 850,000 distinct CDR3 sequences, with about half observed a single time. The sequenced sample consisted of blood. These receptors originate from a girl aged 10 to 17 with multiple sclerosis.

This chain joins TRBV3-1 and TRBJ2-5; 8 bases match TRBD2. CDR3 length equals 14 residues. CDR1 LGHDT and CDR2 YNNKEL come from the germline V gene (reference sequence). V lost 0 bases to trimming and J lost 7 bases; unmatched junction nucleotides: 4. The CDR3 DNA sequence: TGTGCCAGCAGCCAAGATCCGCTAGCGGGGACCCAGTACTTC. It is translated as CASSQDPLAGTQYF.

In DNA form, the CDR3 reads TGCGCCAGCAGCTCCGAGACGGGACTAGCTACGGATGAGCAGTTCTTC. This encodes CASSSETGLATDEQFF. This rearrangement joins TRBV5-1 to TRBJ2-1; 9 bases agree with TRBD2. Trimming removed 3 bases from V and 8 bases from J; junction bases left unmatched: 12. Germline lookup yields CDR1 SGHRS and CDR2 YFSETQ. The CDR3 has 16 residues.

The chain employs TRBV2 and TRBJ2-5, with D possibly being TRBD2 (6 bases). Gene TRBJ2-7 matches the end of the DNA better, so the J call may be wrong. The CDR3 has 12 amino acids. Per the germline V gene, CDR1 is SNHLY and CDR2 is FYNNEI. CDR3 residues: CASRGTLYEQYF. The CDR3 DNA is TGTGCCAGCAGAGGGACTCTCTACGAGCAGTACTTC.

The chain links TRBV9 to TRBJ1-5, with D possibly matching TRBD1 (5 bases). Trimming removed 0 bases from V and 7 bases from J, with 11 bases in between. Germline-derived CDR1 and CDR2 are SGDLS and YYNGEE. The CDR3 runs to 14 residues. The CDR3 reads CASSVGGGTQPQHF. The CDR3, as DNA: TGTGCCAGCAGCGTAGGGGGCGGCACCCAGCCCCAGCATTTT.

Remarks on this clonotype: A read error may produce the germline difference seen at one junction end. Here the CDR3 DNA reads TGTACTAGTGGTTTCGGACAGCTGAACACTGAAGCTTTCTTT. The encoded protein is CTSGFGQLNTEAFF. This rearrangement joins TRBV12-5 to TRBJ1-1, with D possibly TRBD1 on 6 matching bases. Germline V gives CDR1 LGHNT, CDR2 FRNRAP. The CDR3 is 14 amino acids.

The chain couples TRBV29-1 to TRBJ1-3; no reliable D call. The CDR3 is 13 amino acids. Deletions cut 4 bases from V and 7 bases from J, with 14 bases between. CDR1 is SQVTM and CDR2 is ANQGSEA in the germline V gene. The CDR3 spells CSVGTILGNTIYF. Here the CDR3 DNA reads TGCAGCGTTGGGACGATTTTAGGGAACACCATATATTTT.

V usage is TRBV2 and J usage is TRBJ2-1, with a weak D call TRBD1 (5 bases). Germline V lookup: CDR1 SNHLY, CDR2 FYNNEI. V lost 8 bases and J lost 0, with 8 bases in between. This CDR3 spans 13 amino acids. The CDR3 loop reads CASRQNSYNEQFF. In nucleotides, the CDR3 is TGTGCCAGCCGACAGAACTCCTACAATGAGCAGTTCTTC.

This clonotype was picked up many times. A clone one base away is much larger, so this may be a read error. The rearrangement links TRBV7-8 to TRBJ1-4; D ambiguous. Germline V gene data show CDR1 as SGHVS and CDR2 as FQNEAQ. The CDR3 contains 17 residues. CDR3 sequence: CASSSLRSGVSGEKRFF. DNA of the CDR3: TGTGCCAGCAGCTCCCTCCGCAGTGGGGTATCTGGGGAAAAACGGTTTTTT.

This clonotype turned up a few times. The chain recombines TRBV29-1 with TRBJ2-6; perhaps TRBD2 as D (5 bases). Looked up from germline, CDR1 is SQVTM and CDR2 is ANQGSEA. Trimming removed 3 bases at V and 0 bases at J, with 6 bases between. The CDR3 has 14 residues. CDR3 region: CSVEGSSGANVLTF. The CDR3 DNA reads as TGCAGCGTTGAGGGGAGCTCTGGGGCCAACGTCCTGACTTTC.

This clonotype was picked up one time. CDR3 protein: CASSRRLAEPEDEQYF. DNA of the CDR3: TGCGCCAGCAGCCGTCGACTAGCGGAACCTGAGGATGAGCAGTACTTC. This chain connects TRBV5-1 to TRBJ2-7; the match to TRBD2 covers 9 bases. Germline values: CDR1 SGHRS, CDR2 YFSETQ. The length of the CDR3 is 16 residues. Trimming at V came to 4 bases and at J to 7 bases, leaving 15 bases not matched to a gene.

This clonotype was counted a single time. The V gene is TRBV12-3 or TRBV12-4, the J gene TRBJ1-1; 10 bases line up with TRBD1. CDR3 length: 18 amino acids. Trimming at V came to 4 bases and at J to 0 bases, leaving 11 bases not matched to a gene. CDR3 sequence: CASSSPTTGGGMNTEAFF. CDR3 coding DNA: TGTGCCAGCAGTTCCCCTACGACAGGGGGCGGGATGAACACTGAAGCTTTCTTT.

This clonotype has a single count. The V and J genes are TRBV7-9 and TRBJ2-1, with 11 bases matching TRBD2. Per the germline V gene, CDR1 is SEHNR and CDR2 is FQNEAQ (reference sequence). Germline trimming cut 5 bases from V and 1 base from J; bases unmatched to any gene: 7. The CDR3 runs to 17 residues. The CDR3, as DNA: TGTGCCAGCAGCCGCACTAGCGGGAGCGAATCCTACAATGAGCAGTTCTTC. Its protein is CASSRTSGSESYNEQFF. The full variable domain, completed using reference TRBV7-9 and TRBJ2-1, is DTGVSQNPRHKITKRGQNVTFRCDPISEHNRLYWYRQTLGQGPEFLTYFQNEAQLEKSRLLSDRFSAERPKGSFSTLEIQRTEQGDSAMYLCASSRTSGSESYNEQFFGPGTRLTVL.

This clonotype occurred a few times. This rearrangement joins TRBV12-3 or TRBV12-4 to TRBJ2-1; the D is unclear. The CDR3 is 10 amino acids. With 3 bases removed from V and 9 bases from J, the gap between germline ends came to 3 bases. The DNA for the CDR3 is TGTGCCAGCAGTTTTGGTGAGCAGTTCTTC. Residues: CASSFGEQFF.

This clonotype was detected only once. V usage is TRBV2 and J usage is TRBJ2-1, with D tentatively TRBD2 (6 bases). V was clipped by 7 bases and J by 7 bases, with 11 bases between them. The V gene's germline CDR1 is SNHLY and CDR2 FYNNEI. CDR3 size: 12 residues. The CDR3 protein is CASIAGRNEQFF. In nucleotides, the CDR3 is TGTGCCAGCATTGCGGGACGTAATGAGCAGTTCTTC.

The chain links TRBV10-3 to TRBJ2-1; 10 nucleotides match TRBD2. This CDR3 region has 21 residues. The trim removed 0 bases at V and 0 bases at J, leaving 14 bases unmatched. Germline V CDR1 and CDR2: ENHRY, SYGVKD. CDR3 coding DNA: TGTGCCATCAGTGAGTCGCGGCTAGCGGGAGACTATCTCCTCTCCTACAATGAGCAGTTCTTC. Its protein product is CAISESRLAGDYLLSYNEQFF.

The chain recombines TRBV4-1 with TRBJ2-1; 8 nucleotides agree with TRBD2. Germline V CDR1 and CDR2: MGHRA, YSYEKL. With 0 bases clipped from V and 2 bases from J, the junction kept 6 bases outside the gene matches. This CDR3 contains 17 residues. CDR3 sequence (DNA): TGCGCCAGCAGCCAAGAGCTTGGTAGCGGGGCCTACAATGAGCAGTTCTTC. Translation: CASSQELGSGAYNEQFF.

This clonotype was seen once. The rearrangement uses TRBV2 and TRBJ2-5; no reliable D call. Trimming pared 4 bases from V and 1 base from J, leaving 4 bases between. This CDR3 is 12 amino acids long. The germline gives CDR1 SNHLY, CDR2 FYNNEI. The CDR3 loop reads CASSGIQETQYF. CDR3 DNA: TGTGCCAGCAGTGGGATCCAAGAGACCCAGTACTTC.

CDR3 nucleotides: TGTGCCAGCAGCCCTCGGGGGTGGGAGCTGTTTTTT. Translated, it gives CASSPRGWELFF. V gene TRBV28 combines with J gene TRBJ2-2, with D maybe TRBD2 (6 bases). The CDR3 consists of 12 residues. CDR1 is MDHEN, CDR2 SYDVKM, per germline. V dropped 6 bases and J dropped 9 bases, with 11 bases sitting between them.

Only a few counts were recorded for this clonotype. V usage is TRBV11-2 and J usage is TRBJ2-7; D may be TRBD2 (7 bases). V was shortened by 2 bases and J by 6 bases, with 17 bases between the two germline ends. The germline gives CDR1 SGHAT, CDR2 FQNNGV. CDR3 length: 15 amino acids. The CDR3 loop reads CASSLPPGGLGEQYF. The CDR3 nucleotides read TGTGCCAGCAGCTTACCCCCGGGGGGCTTAGGCGAGCAGTACTTC.

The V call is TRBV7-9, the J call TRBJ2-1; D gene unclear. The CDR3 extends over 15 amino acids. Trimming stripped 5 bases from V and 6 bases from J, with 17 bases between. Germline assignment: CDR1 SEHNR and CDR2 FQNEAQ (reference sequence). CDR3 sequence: CASSRGRPGRNEQFF. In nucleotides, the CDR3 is TGTGCCAGCAGCCGCGGACGTCCTGGTCGCAATGAGCAGTTCTTC.

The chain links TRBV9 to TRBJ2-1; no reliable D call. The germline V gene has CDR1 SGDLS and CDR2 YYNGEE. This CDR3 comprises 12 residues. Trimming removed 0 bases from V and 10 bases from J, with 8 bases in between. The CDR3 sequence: CASSVGSGEQFF. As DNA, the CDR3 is TGTGCCAGCAGCGTAGGCAGTGGAGAGCAGTTCTTC.

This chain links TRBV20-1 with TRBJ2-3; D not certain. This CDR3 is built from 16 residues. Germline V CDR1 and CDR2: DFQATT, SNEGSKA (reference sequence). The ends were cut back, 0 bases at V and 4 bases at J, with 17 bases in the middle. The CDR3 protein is CSARDFDGGGADTQYF. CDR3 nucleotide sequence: TGCAGTGCTAGAGATTTTGACGGTGGTGGAGCAGATACGCAGTATTTT.

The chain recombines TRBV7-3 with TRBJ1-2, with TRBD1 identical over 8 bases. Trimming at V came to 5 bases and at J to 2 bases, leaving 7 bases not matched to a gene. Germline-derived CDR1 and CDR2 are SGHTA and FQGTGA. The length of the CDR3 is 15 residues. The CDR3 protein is CASSPGTGFNYGYTF. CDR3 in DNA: TGTGCCAGCAGCCCTGGGACAGGTTTCAACTATGGCTACACCTTC.

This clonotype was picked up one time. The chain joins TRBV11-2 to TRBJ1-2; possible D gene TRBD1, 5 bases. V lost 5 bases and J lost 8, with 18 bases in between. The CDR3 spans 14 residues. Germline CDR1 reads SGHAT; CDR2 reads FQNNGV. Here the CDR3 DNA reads TGTGCCAGCAGCGGGAACCCGGGGGTCGACGGCTACACCTTC. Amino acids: CASSGNPGVDGYTF. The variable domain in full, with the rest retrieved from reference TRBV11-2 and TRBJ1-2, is EAGVAQSPRYKIIEKRQSVAFWCNPISGHATLYWYQQILGQGPKLLIQFQNNGVVDDSQLPKDRFSAERLKGVDSTLKIQPAKLEDSAVYLCASSGNPGVDGYTFGSGTRLTVV.

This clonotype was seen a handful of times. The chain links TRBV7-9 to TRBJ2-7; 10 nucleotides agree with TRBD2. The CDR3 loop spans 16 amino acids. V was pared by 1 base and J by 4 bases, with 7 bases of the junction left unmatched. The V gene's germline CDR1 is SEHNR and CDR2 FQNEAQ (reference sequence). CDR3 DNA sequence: TGTGCCAGCAGCTTAGAAGGAACTAGCGGGGTTTACGAGCAGTACTTC. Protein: CASSLEGTSGVYEQYF.

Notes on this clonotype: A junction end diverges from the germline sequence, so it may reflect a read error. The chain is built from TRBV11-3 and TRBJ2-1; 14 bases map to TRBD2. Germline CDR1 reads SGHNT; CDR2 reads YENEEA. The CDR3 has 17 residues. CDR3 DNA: TGTGCCAGCGGCTTCCCGGGACTAGCGGGAGCCACTAATGAGCAGTTCTTC. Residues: CASGFPGLAGATNEQFF.

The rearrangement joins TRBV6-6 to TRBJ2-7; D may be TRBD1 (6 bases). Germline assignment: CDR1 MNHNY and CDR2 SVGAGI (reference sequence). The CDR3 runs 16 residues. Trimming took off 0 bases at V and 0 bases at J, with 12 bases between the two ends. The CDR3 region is CASSYSERGSSYEQYF. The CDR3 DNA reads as TGTGCCAGCAGTTACTCGGAGAGGGGGAGCTCCTACGAGCAGTACTTC.

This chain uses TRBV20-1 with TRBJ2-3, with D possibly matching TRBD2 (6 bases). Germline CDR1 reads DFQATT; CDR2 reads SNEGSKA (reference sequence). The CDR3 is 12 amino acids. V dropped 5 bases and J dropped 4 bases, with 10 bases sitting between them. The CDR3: CSAGDSADTQYF. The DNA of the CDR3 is TGCAGTGCTGGGGACTCTGCAGATACGCAGTATTTT.

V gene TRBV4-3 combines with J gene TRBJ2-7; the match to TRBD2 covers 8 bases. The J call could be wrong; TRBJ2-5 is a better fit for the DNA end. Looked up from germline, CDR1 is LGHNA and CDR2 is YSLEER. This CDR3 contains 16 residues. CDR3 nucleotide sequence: TGCGCCAGCAGCCAAGATTACGGGAGGGGTGGCGAGACCCAGTACTTC. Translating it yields CASSQDYGRGGETQYF.

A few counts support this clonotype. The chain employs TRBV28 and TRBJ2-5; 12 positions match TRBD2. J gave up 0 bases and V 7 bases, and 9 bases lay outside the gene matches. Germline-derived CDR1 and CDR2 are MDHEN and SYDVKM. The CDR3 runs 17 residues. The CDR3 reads CASKTTRLAGDQETQYF. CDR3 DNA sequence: TGTGCCAGCAAAACTACGCGACTAGCGGGAGACCAAGAGACCCAGTACTTC.

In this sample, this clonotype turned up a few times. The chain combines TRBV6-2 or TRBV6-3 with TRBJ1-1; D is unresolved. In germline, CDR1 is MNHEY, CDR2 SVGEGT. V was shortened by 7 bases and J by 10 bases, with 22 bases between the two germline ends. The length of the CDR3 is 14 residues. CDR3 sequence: CASTYRAEYRRAFF. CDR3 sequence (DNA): TGTGCCAGCACCTACCGGGCGGAATATCGACGAGCTTTCTTT.